This T cell receptor beta chain was sequenced in a study of T cells after yellow fever vaccination. Making TCR cDNA involved 5'RACE template switching, which added UMIs and a universal primer site. In TCRdb, the 5' RACE reads were re-called with MiXCR into one record per CDR3 protein. The data hold about 260,000 distinct CDR3 sequences, with around 4.9% observed a single time. This CDR3 region has 12 residues. Germline-derived CDR1 and CDR2 are SGHDN and FVKESK. V was cut by 4 bases and J by 6 bases, with 9 bases left in between. The receptor's source is a man aged 18-30 years who received the YFV17D yellow fever vaccine. The V call is TRBV14, the J call TRBJ1-1, with unresolved D. The source was CD4+ T cells sorted from PBMCs, collected on the day of the yellow fever booster vaccination. The CDR3 here is CASSPGWAEAFF. As DNA, the CDR3 is TGTGCCAGCAGCCCAGGTTGGGCTGAAGCTTTCTTT.